A selection of T cell receptor beta chains follows, all from one sample in a study of response to subunit inactivated influenza vaccine. MiXCR, run by TCRdb on the RT-PCR reads, gives a single entry per CDR3 protein. The sample consists of about 570,000 distinct CDR3 sequences, over 9.5% of them appearing once. The starting material was PBMCs from blood, obtained on the day of vaccination. These receptor sequences come from a man in his fifties who received an inactivated influenza vaccine. The CDR3 runs from the conserved cysteine through the conserved F or W. The D gene is left open where the match is weak. Rows may omit the clone size; those that give it use once, few, many or a size class.

>TRBV18|NA|TRBJ2-1|TRBD1
CASSLSPGGSYNEQFF
TGTGCCAGCTCACTCAGTCCAGGGGGCTCCTACAATGAGCAGTTCTTC
>TRBV12-3/TRBV12-4|NA|TRBJ2-1|TRBD2
CTSSLGTSGGSSYNEQFF
TGTACCAGCAGTTTAGGGACTAGCGGGGGTAGCTCCTACAATGAGCAGTTCTTC
>TRBV29-1|NA|TRBJ2-3|TRBD1
CSVTTGTGGADTQYF
TGCAGCGTTACGACCGGGACAGGGGGCGCGGATACGCAGTATTTT
>TRBV12-3/TRBV12-4|many|TRBJ2-1|TRBD2
CASSFPSGMGEQFF
TGTGCCAGCAGTTTCCCTAGCGGGATGGGTGAGCAGTTCTTC
>TRBV5-1|NA|TRBJ2-2|NA
CASSLEGGMNTGELFF
TGCGCCAGCAGCTTGGAGGGGGGGATGAACACCGGGGAGCTGTTTTTT
>TRBV20-1|medium-sized|TRBJ2-7|NA
CSARDGGGAYEQYF
TGCAGTGCTAGAGATGGAGGGGGGGCCTACGAGCAGTACTTC
>TRBV6-1|NA|TRBJ1-4|NA
CASTNSGLAEKLFF
TGTGCCAGCACCAACTCAGGGTTAGCGGAAAAACTGTTTTTT
>TRBV5-6|few|TRBJ2-3|TRBD2
CASRKMTSSSTDTQYF
TGTGCCAGCAGAAAAATGACTAGCAGTTCCACAGATACGCAGTATTTT
>TRBV6-2/TRBV6-3|few|TRBJ1-2|TRBD1
CASRDRTDGYTF
TGTGCCAGCAGGGACAGGACTGATGGCTACACCTTC
>TRBV9|NA|TRBJ2-3|NA
CASSVRSTDTQYF
TGTGCCAGCAGCGTCAGAAGCACAGATACGCAGTATTTT
>TRBV10-3|NA|TRBJ1-1|NA
CAISHGASLNTEAFF
TGTGCCATCAGCCACGGGGCTAGTTTGAACACTGAAGCTTTCTTT
>TRBV15|NA|TRBJ2-2|TRBD1
CATSRGGGTRSGELFF
TGTGCCACCAGCAGAGGAGGGGGCACAAGGTCCGGGGAGCTGTTTTTT
>TRBV12-3/TRBV12-4|NA|TRBJ2-4|TRBD1
CASSPRTGWGAKNIQYF
TGTGCCAGCAGTCCCCGGACAGGGTGGGGGGCCAAAAACATTCAGTACTTC
>TRBV16|NA|TRBJ2-7|NA
CASSQYRELFYEQYF
TGTGCCAGCAGCCAATACCGCGAACTTTTCTACGAGCAGTACTTC
>TRBV12-3/TRBV12-4|NA|TRBJ2-1|NA
CASITRLGYNEQFF
TGTGCCAGCATTACACGGTTAGGGTACAATGAGCAGTTCTTC
>TRBV20-1|NA|TRBJ1-2|NA
CSARVDRAGYGYTF
TGCAGTGCTAGAGTAGACCGGGCAGGGTATGGCTACACCTTC
>TRBV12-3/TRBV12-4|few|TRBJ2-4|NA
CASSQTAQGIQYF
TGTGCCAGCAGCCAGACAGCCCAGGGCATTCAGTACTTC
>TRBV6-2/TRBV6-3|many|TRBJ1-2|NA
CASSHAPDRSYGYTF
TGTGCCAGCAGTCATGCCCCCGACAGGAGCTATGGCTACACCTTC
>TRBV6-5|NA|TRBJ2-5|NA
CASSLLGGSVETQYF
TGTGCCAGCAGTTTACTTGGGGGGAGCGTAGAGACCCAGTACTTC
>TRBV18|NA|TRBJ2-3|NA
CASSPDRSGTQYF
TGTGCCAGCTCACCAGATCGATCGGGTACGCAGTATTTT
>TRBV2|few|TRBJ1-1|NA
CASSVRQLNTEAFF
TGTGCCAGCAGTGTACGGCAGCTAAACACTGAAGCTTTCTTT
>TRBV25-1|many|TRBJ1-1|NA
CASSEGGMNTEAFF
TGTGCCAGCAGTGAAGGCGGAATGAACACTGAAGCTTTCTTT
>TRBV5-1|NA|TRBJ2-7|NA
CASSDYRVYEQYF
TGCGCCAGCAGTGATTATAGGGTCTACGAGCAGTACTTC
>TRBV30|few|TRBJ2-2|NA
CAWSMGVTGELFF
TGTGCCTGGAGTATGGGGGTCACCGGGGAGCTGTTTTTT
>TRBV5-1|NA|TRBJ2-2|NA
CASSLVPPHSNTGELFF
TGCGCCAGCAGCTTGGTCCCGCCTCACTCGAACACCGGGGAGCTGTTTTTT
>TRBV4-1|NA|TRBJ2-1|NA
CASSQDYGITGGEQFF
TGCGCCAGCAGCCAAGATTACGGCATAACTGGAGGTGAGCAGTTCTTC
>TRBV7-9|NA|TRBJ2-7|TRBD1
CASSFSGGGQGGLEQYF
TGTGCCAGCAGCTTCAGTGGGGGCGGACAGGGTGGTCTCGAGCAGTACTTC
>TRBV7-8|few|TRBJ2-3|TRBD1
CASRRRQGRGTDTQYF
TGTGCCAGCAGGCGTAGACAGGGTAGGGGCACAGATACGCAGTATTTT
>TRBV5-1|few|TRBJ2-7|TRBD2
CASSLEGTNSEQYF
TGCGCCAGCAGCTTGGAAGGGACTAACAGCGAGCAGTACTTC
>TRBV5-1|many|TRBJ2-3|NA
CASSLSPGDTQYF
TGCGCCAGCAGCTTGAGTCCCGGAGATACGCAGTATTTT
>TRBV6-2/TRBV6-3|many|TRBJ2-2|NA
CASNDKGSTGELFF
TGTGCCAGCAACGATAAGGGGAGCACCGGGGAGCTGTTTTTT
>TRBV28|few|TRBJ1-3|TRBD1
CASRGGTGGNTIYF
TGTGCCAGCAGGGGAGGGACAGGGGGAAACACCATATATTTT
>TRBV2|NA|TRBJ2-5|NA
CASSGLKETQYF
TGTGCCAGCAGCGGACTGAAAGAGACCCAGTACTTC
>TRBV18|many|TRBJ2-1|NA
CASSPRFGDEQFF
TGTGCCAGCTCACCAAGATTCGGGGATGAGCAGTTCTTC
>TRBV5-1|many|TRBJ1-1|NA
CASSLASGWATEAFF
TGCGCCAGCAGCTTGGCCTCCGGCTGGGCCACTGAAGCTTTCTTT
>TRBV4-1|NA|TRBJ1-1|NA
CASRRDMNTEAFF
TGCGCCAGCAGGAGAGATATGAACACTGAAGCTTTCTTT
>TRBV28|few|TRBJ1-1|NA
CASRFGSHNTEAFF
TGTGCCAGCAGATTTGGGTCACACAACACTGAAGCTTTCTTT
>TRBV6-5|few|TRBJ2-5|NA
CASSYGVGETQYF
TGTGCCAGCAGTTACGGGGTCGGAGAGACCCAGTACTTC
>TRBV12-3/TRBV12-4|many|TRBJ2-2|TRBD1
CASSPGGPGELFF
TGTGCCAGCAGTCCAGGGGGCCCCGGGGAGCTGTTTTTT
>TRBV7-2|NA|TRBJ1-1|TRBD1
CASSLQTGWDSNTEAFF
TGTGCCAGCAGCCTGCAGACAGGGTGGGATTCGAACACTGAAGCTTTCTTT
>TRBV12-3/TRBV12-4|NA|TRBJ1-2|NA
CASTSGGRGYGYTF
TGTGCCAGTACCTCCGGGGGGCGCGGCTATGGCTACACCTTC
>TRBV4-3|many|TRBJ1-1|NA
CASSQERAVGTEAFF
TGCGCCAGCAGCCAAGAAAGGGCCGTTGGGACTGAAGCTTTCTTT